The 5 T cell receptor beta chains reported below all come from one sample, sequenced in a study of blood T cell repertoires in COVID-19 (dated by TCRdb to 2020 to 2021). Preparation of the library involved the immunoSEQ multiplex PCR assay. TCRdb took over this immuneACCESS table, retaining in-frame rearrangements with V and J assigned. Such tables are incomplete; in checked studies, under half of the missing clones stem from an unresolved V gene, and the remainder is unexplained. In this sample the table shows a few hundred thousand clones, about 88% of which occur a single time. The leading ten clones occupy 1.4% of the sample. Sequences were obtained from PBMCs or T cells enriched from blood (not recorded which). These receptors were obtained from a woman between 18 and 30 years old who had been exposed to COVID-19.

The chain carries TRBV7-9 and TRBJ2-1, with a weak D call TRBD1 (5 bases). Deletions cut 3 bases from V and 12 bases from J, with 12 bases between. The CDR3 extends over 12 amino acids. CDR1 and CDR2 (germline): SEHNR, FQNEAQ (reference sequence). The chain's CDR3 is CASSFDSSGQFF. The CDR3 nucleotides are TGTGCCAGCAGCTTCGACAGCTCGGGGCAGTTCTTC.

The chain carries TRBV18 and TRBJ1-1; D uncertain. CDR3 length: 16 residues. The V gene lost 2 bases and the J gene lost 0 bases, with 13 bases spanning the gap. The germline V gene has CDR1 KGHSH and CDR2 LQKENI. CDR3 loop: CASSPNDPGLNTEAFF. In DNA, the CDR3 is TGTGCCAGCTCACCAAATGATCCGGGATTGAACACTGAAGCTTTCTTT.

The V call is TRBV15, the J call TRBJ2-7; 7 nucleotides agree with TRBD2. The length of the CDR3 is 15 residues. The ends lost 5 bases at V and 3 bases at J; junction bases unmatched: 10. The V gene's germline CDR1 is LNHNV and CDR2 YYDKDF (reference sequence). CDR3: CATSDATSPYYEQYF. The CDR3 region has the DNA TGTGCCACCAGCGACGCGACTAGCCCCTACTACGAGCAGTACTTC.

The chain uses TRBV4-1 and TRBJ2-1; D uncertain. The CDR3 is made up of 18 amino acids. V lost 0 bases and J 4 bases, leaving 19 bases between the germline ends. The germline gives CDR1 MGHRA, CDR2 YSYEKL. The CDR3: CASSQDRNGEISYNEQFF. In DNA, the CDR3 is TGCGCCAGCAGCCAAGATAGGAACGGAGAAATCAGTTACAATGAGCAGTTCTTC.

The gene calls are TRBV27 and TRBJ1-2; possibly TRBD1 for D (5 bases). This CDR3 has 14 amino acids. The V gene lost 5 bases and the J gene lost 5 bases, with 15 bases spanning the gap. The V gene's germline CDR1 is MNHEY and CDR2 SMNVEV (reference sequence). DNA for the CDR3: TGTGCCAGCAGTCCTAGGGGCGCGGGATATGGCTACACCTTC. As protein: CASSPRGAGYGYTF.